This T cell receptor (beta chain) was identified during a study of cytomegalovirus exposure and HLA in healthy donors. Study-wide context: HLA-typed donors contributed some 85 million unique TCRs, which were held in an early data release. Study observations and caveats: Cytomegalovirus status was reportedly diagnosed by the classifier with high specificity and sensitivity. TCR association rates varied by HLA locus in a later analysis, with DRB1 highest and HLA-C lowest.

Trimming cost V 0 bases and J 5 bases; bases outside gene matches: 5. CDR1 is SGHNT, CDR2 YYREEE, per germline (reference sequence). The CDR3 extends over 15 amino acids. As regards this clone: Its specificity is not known.

The PCR contained 60 Vbeta and 13 Jbeta primers. The data were produced by immunoSEQ multiplex PCR, yet TCRdb's version contains in-frame clones alone and is incomplete. In total, the table holds 75,000 to 95,000 clones. The rearrangement uses TRBV5-4 and TRBJ2-1; 7 nucleotides agree with TRBD1. This TCR came from a man aged 30 to 45 in good health and CMV-seronegative. The sample comprised PBMCs. The CDR3 region is CASSLGTGYDNEQFF. The CDR3 bases are TGTGCCAGCAGCTTGGGGACAGGTTACGACAATGAGCAGTTCTTC.